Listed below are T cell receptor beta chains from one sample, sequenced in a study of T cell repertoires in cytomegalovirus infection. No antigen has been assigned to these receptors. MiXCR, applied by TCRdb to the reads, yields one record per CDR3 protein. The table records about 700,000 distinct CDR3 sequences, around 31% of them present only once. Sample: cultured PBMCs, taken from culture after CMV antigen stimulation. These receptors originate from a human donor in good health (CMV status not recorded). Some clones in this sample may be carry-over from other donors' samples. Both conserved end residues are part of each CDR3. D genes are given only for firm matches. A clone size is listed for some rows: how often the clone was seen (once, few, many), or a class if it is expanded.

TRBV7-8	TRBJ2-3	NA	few	CASSLGWVADTQYF	TGTGCCAGCAGCCTAGGTTGGGTGGCAGATACGCAGTATTTT
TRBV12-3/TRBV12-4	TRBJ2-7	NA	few	CASSFLGSSYEQYF	TGTGCCAGCAGTTTTTTGGGGAGCTCCTACGAGCAGTACTTC
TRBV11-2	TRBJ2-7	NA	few	CASSLASFSYEQYF	TGTGCCAGCAGCTTAGCTTCGTTCTCCTACGAGCAGTACTTC
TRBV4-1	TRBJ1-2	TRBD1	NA	CASSQVTGVDGYTF	TGCGCCAGCAGCCAGGTGACAGGGGTGGATGGCTACACCTTC
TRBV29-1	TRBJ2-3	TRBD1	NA	CSARQGQDTQYF	TGCAGCGCCAGACAGGGCCAAGATACGCAGTATTTT
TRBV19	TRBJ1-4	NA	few	CASSIGQTDEKLFF	TGTGCCAGTAGTATCGGGCAGACAGATGAAAAACTGTTTTTT
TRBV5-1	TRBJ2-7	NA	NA	CASIRHPEGYEQYF	TGCGCCAGCATCAGACACCCCGAGGGCTACGAGCAGTACTTC
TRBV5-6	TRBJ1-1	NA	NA	CASSGRLRGLYTEAFF	TGTGCCAGCAGCGGCCGGCTTCGGGGCTTGTACACTGAAGCTTTCTTT
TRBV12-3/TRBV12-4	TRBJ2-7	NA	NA	CASSPGQRSYEQYF	TGTGCCAGCAGCCCTGGACAACGCTCCTACGAGCAGTACTTC
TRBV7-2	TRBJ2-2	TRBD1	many	CASSTQGTGTGELFF	TGTGCCAGCAGCACACAGGGGACGGGGACCGGGGAGCTGTTTTTT
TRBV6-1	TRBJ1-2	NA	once	CASSYGARGHGYTF	TGTGCCAGCAGTTACGGGGCCAGGGGCCATGGCTACACCTTC
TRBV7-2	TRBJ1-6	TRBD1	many	CASSLVPQGQWSSYNSPLHF	TGTGCCAGCAGCTTAGTACCTCAGGGACAGTGGAGCTCCTATAATTCACCCCTCCACTTT
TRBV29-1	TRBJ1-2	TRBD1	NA	CSVTGEANYGYTF	TGCAGCGTGACAGGGGAGGCTAACTATGGCTACACCTTC
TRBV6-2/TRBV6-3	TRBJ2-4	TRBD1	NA	CASSYSGTGVYIQYF	TGTGCCAGCAGTTACTCGGGGACAGGGGTTTACATTCAGTACTTC
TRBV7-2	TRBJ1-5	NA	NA	CASSLFQNQPQHF	TGTGCCAGCAGCTTATTCCAGAATCAGCCCCAGCATTTT
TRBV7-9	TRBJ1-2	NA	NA	CASSVNGRASGGYTF	TGTGCCAGCAGCGTAAATGGCAGGGCAAGCGGGGGCTACACCTTC
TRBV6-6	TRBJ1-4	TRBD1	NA	CASTYGTEGEKLFF	TGTGCCAGCACTTATGGGACAGAGGGTGAAAAACTGTTTTTT
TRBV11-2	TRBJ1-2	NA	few	CASSSTKRLSANYGYTF	TGTGCCAGCAGCTCCACTAAGAGATTGTCGGCAAACTATGGCTACACCTTC
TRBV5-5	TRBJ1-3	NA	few	CASSFGQSSGNTIYF	TGTGCCAGCAGCTTTGGACAAAGCTCTGGAAACACCATATATTTT
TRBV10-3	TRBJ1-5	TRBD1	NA	CAISGDSEQPQHF	TGTGCCATCAGTGGGGACAGTGAACAGCCCCAGCATTTT
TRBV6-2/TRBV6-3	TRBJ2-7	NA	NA	CASTQRGFSYEQYF	TGTGCCAGCACACAAAGGGGGTTCTCCTACGAGCAGTACTTC
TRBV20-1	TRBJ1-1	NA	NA	CSARDRRGADTEAFF	TGCAGTGCTAGAGATCGGAGGGGGGCGGACACTGAAGCTTTCTTT
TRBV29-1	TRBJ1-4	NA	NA	CSALRGDEKLFF	TGCAGCGCCCTCCGAGGGGATGAAAAACTGTTTTTT
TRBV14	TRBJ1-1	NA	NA	CASSERRGGKAFF	TGTGCCAGCAGCGAAAGAAGGGGGGGCAAAGCTTTCTTT
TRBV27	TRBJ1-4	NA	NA	CASSLVGAREKLFF	TGTGCCAGCAGTTTAGTGGGGGCGCGGGAAAAACTGTTTTTT
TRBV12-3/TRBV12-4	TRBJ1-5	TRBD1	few	CASRAGGWNQPQHF	TGTGCCAGCAGGGCAGGGGGATGGAATCAGCCCCAGCATTTT
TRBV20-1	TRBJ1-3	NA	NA	CSARDPKASGNTIYF	TGCAGTGCTAGAGATCCGAAGGCCAGCGGAAACACCATATATTTT
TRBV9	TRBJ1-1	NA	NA	CASSAEEGYNTEAFF	TGTGCCAGCAGCGCCGAGGAGGGGTATAACACTGAAGCTTTCTTT
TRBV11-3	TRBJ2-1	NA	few	CASSLDRGGATYNEQFF	TGTGCCAGCAGCTTAGATCGTGGCGGGGCGACCTACAATGAGCAGTTCTTC
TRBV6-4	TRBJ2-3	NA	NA	CASSVNGGTDTQYF	TGTGCCAGCAGTGTCAACGGGGGCACAGATACGCAGTATTTT
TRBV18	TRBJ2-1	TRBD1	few	CASSPLGTGIGTNEQFF	TGTGCCAGCTCACCACTAGGGACAGGGATCGGTACGAATGAGCAGTTCTTC
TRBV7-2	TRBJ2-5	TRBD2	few	CASSWSSSREVETQYF	TGTGCCAGCAGCTGGTCGAGCTCGCGGGAGGTTGAGACCCAGTACTTC
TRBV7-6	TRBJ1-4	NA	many	CASSLEGPRDEKLFF	TGTGCCAGCAGCTTAGAAGGTCCGAGGGATGAAAAACTGTTTTTT
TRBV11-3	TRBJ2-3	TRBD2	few	CASSFTSGGLGDTQYF	TGTGCCAGCAGCTTCACTAGCGGGGGGTTAGGAGATACGCAGTATTTT
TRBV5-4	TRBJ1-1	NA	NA	CASSFLGPNTEAFF	TGTGCCAGCAGCTTCCTAGGGCCGAACACTGAAGCTTTCTTT
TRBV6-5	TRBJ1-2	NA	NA	CASSYSGKGYGYTF	TGTGCCAGCAGTTACTCGGGGAAGGGCTATGGCTACACCTTC
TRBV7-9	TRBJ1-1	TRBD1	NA	CASSVGDRQNTEAFF	TGTGCCAGCAGCGTAGGGGACAGACAGAACACTGAAGCTTTCTTT
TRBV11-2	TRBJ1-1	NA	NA	CASSLEGQFNTEAFF	TGTGCCAGCAGCTTGGAAGGACAATTTAACACTGAAGCTTTCTTT
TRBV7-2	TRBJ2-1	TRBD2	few	CASSGRDRGGGEAYNEQFF	TGTGCCAGCAGCGGTCGGGATCGGGGCGGGGGGGAGGCCTACAATGAGCAGTTCTTC
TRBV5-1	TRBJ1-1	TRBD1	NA	CASSWGQGFLFTEAFF	TGCGCCAGCAGCTGGGGACAGGGTTTTCTATTCACTGAAGCTTTCTTT
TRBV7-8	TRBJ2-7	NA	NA	CASRPDRDYEQYF	TGTGCCAGCAGACCAGACAGAGACTACGAGCAGTACTTC
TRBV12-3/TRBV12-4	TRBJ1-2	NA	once	CASADSAHYGYTF	TGTGCCAGCGCCGACTCTGCACACTATGGCTACACCTTC
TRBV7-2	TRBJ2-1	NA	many	CASSSWGYNEQFF	TGTGCCAGCAGCTCGTGGGGTTACAATGAGCAGTTCTTC
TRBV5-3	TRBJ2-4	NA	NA	CASSAGPAKNIQYF	TGTGCCAGCAGTGCGGGACCGGCCAAAAACATTCAGTACTTC
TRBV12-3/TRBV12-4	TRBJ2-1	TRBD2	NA	CASSPLFGTSGRGNEQFF	TGTGCCAGCAGTCCCCTGTTTGGGACTAGCGGGAGGGGAAATGAGCAGTTCTTC
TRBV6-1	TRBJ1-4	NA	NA	CASNLNEKLFF	TGTGCCAGCAACCTTAATGAAAAACTGTTTTTT
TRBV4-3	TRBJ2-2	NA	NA	CASSQDLGRTGELFF	TGCGCCAGCAGCCAAGATTTAGGACGCACCGGGGAGCTGTTTTTT
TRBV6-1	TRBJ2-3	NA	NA	CASSEVGGGTDTQYF	TGTGCCAGCAGTGAAGTGGGGGGAGGAACAGATACGCAGTATTTT
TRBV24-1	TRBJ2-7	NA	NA	CATSDPDTKSTYEQYF	TGTGCCACCAGTGATCCAGACACCAAAAGCACCTACGAGCAGTACTTC
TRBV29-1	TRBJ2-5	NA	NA	CSVEGNQETQYF	TGCAGCGTTGAAGGAAACCAAGAGACCCAGTACTTC
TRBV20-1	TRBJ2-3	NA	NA	CSATSHGPVTNTQYF	TGCAGTGCGACGAGCCACGGACCTGTCACAAATACGCAGTATTTT
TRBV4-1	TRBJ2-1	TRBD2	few	CASSHLPGLAGGKSSYNEQFF	TGCGCCAGCAGCCATTTACCGGGACTAGCGGGGGGGAAAAGCTCCTACAATGAGCAGTTCTTC
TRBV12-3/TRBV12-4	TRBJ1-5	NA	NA	CASSSRDYSSSNQPQHF	TGTGCCAGCAGTTCCAGGGATTACTCAAGTTCCAATCAGCCCCAGCATTTT
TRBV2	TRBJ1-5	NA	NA	CASSVGDSQPQHF	TGTGCCAGCAGTGTAGGGGATAGTCAGCCCCAGCATTTT